A selection of T cell receptor beta chains follows, all from one sample in a study of Graves' ophthalmopathy and Graves' hyperthyroidism. TCRdb re-called the multiplex PCR reads with MiXCR, one entry per CDR3 protein. The sample includes about 160,000 distinct CDR3 sequences, under 40% of them seen just once. The sequenced material came from peripheral blood. These receptor sequences come from a woman between 40 and 50 years old with Graves' ophthalmopathy. Each CDR3 is given with its conserved first and last residue. Fields, in order: J gene, clone size, V gene, D gene, CDR3 DNA, CDR3 protein. A D gene is named only where the DNA matches it firmly. Clone size is given for some rows only: seen once, a few or many times, or a class if the clone is expanded.

>TRBJ2-7|many|TRBV28|.
TGTGCCAGCAGTTTAGGGTACGGGGCTAGTTCCCTCGAGCAGTACTTC
CASSLGYGASSLEQYF
>TRBJ2-5|many|TRBV7-2|TRBD1
TGTGCCAGCAGCACCAACAGGGGTGGGACCCAGTACTTC
CASSTNRGGTQYF
>TRBJ2-7|many|TRBV5-1|.
TGCGCCAGCAGATTGGAAACTACCTTAAACTACGAGCAGTACTTC
CASRLETTLNYEQYF
>TRBJ2-5|many|TRBV28|.
TGTGCCAGCAGTTTCTTGGGGACATCCGGCCAAGAGACCCAGTACTTC
CASSFLGTSGQETQYF
>TRBJ2-7|many|TRBV28|TRBD1
TGTGCCAGCAGTTCAGCCGGGACAGGGCCCTACGAGCAGTACTTC
CASSSAGTGPYEQYF
>TRBJ1-5|many|TRBV5-1|TRBD1
TGCGCCAGCAGCCCAGGGACAGGGGGCTCCGCTCAGCCCCAGCATTTT
CASSPGTGGSAQPQHF
>TRBJ2-5|many|TRBV5-6|.
TGTGCCAGCAGCCGAATTTGGGGAGAAGAGACCCAGTACTTC
CASSRIWGEETQYF
>TRBJ2-2|many|TRBV7-9|.
TGTGCCAGCAGCCCGCCGGAGGGGGGAACCGGGGAGCTGTTTTTT
CASSPPEGGTGELFF
>TRBJ2-7|many|TRBV6-5|.
TGTGCCAGCAGTTACTCGATTAGTAGTAGCTCCAACGAGCAGTACTTC
CASSYSISSSSNEQYF
>TRBJ2-2|many|TRBV28|.
TGTGCCAGCAGTTTCGGGGGTAGGACCGGGGAGCTGTTTTTT
CASSFGGRTGELFF
>TRBJ2-7|.|TRBV6-2/TRBV6-3|.
TGTGCCAGCAGTTACTCGATGTACGCAGGGGATTCCTACGAGCAGTACTTC
CASSYSMYAGDSYEQYF
>TRBJ2-7|many|TRBV6-2/TRBV6-3|.
TGTGCAACTAGGCAGGGTGGTTTCTTCTACGAGCAGTACTTC
CATRQGGFFYEQYF